This record looks at one T cell receptor beta chain sequence and its context. The sample originates from a study of blood T cell repertoires in COVID-19. Sequencing was performed with immunoSEQ multiplex PCR; in TCRdb, only in-frame clones are kept and a portion is missing. The sample has about 370,000 clones; more than 80% are singletons. This CDR3 spans 14 amino acids. Per the germline V gene, CDR1 is SGHTA and CDR2 is FQGNSA. The V and J ends lost 5 bases and 1 base respectively, with 11 bases between them. The TCR comes from a woman aged 25 to 39 with COVID-19, enrolled during active disease. The chain joins TRBV7-2 to TRBJ1-1; TRBD1 is a possible D gene (6 bases). The source material was peripheral blood. CDR3 in DNA: TGTGCCAGCAGCACATGGACAGAGAACACTGAAGCTTTCTTT. This sequence encodes CASSTWTENTEAFF. The variable domain in full, with the rest retrieved from reference TRBV7-2 and TRBJ1-1, is GAGVSQSPSNKVTEKGKDVELRCDPISGHTALYWYRQSLGQGLEFLIYFQGNSAPDKSGLPSDRFSAERTGGSVSTLTIQRTQQEDSAVYLCASSTWTENTEAFFGQGTRLTVV.